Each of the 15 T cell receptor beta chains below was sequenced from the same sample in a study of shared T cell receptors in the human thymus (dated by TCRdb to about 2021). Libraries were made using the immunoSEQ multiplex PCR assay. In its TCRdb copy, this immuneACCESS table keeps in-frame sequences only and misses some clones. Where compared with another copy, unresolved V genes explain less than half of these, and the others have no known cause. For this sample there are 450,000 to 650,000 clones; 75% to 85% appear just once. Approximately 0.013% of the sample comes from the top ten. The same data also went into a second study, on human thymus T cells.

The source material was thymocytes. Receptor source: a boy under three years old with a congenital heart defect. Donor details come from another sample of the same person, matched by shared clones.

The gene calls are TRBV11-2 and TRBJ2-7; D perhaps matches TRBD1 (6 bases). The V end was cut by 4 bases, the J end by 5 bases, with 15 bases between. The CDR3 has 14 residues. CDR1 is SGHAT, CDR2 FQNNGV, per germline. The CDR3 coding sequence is TGTGCCAGCAGCTCAATCACCCCAGGGGACGAGCAGTACTTC. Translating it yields CASSSITPGDEQYF. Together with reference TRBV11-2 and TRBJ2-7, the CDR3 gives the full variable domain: EAGVAQSPRYKIIEKRQSVAFWCNPISGHATLYWYQQILGQGPKLLIQFQNNGVVDDSQLPKDRFSAERLKGVDSTLKIQPAKLEDSAVYLCASSSITPGDEQYFGPGTRLTVT.

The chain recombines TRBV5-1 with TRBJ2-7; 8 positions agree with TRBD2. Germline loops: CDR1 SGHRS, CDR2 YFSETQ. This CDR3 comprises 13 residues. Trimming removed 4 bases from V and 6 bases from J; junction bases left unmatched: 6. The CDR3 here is CASSGQRESEQYF. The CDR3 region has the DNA TGCGCCAGCAGCGGGCAGCGGGAGTCCGAGCAGTACTTC.

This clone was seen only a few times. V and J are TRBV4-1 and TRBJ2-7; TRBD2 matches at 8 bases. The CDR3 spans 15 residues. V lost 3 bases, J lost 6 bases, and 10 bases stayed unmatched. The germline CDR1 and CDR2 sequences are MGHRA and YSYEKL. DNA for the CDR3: TGCGCCAGCAGCCAGGGTGGGGGACTAGAGGGCGAGCAGTACTTC. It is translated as CASSQGGGLEGEQYF.

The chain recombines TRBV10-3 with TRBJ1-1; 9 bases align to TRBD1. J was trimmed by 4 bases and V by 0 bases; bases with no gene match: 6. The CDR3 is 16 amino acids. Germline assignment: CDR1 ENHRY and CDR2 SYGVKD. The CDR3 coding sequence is TGTGCCATCAGTGAGTCGCCCGCGGGACAGGGCACTGAAGCTTTCTTT. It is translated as CAISESPAGQGTEAFF.

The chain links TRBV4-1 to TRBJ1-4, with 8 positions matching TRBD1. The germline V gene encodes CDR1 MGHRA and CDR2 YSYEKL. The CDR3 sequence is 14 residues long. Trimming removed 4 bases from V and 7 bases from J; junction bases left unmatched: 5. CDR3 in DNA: TGCGCCAGCAGCCGACGTGACAGGGGTGAAAAACTGTTTTTT. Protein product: CASSRRDRGEKLFF.

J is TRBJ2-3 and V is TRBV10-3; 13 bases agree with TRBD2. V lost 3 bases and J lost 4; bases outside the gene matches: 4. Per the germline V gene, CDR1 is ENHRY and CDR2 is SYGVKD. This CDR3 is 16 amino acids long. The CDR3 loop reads CAISDRTSGSPDTQYF. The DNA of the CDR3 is TGTGCCATCAGTGATCGGACTAGCGGGAGCCCAGATACGCAGTATTTT.

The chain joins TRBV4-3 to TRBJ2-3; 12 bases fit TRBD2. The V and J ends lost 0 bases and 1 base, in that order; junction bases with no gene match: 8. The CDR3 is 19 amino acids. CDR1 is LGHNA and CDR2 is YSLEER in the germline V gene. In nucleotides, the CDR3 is TGCGCCAGCAGCCAAGAGGCGGCTAGCGGGAGGGCCGGCACAGATACGCAGTATTTT. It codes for CASSQEAASGRAGTDTQYF.

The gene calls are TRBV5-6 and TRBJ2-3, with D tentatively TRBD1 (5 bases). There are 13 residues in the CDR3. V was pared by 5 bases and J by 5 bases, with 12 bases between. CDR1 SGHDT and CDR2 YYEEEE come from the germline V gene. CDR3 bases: TGTGCCAGCAGGTACAGGAGTGAAGATACGCAGTATTTT. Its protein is CASRYRSEDTQYF.

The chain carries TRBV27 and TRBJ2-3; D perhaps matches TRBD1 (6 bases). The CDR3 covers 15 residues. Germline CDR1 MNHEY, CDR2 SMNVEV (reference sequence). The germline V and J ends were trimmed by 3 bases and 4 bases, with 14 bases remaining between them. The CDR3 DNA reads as TGTGCCAGCAGTTTCATCCGGACAGTTGCAGATACGCAGTATTTT. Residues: CASSFIRTVADTQYF.

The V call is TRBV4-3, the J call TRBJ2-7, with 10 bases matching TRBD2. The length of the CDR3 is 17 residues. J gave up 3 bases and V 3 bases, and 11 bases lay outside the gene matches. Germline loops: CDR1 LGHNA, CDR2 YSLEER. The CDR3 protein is CASSQLRSPSGSYEQYF. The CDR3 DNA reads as TGCGCCAGCAGCCAGCTTAGATCTCCTAGCGGGAGCTACGAGCAGTACTTC.

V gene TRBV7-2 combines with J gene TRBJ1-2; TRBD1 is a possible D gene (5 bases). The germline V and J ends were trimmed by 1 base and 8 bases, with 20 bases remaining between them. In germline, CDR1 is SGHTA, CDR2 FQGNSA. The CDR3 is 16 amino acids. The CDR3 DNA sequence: TGTGCCAGCAGCTTAGTGGGGCGGGGAGAGAGAGGCGGCTACACCTTC. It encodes CASSLVGRGERGGYTF.

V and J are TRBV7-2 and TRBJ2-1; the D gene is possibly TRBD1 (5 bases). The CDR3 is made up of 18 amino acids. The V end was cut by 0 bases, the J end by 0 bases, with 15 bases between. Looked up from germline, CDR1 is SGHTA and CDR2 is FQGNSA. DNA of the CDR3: TGTGCCAGCAGCTTAGCGCGTCAGGGAAGTAGCTCCTACAATGAGCAGTTCTTC. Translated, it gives CASSLARQGSSSYNEQFF.

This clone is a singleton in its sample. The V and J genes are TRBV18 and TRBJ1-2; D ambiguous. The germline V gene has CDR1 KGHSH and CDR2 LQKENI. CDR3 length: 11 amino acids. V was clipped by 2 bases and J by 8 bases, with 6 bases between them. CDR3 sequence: CASSPGEGYTF. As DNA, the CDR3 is TGTGCCAGCTCACCAGGGGAGGGCTACACCTTC.

The CDR3 DNA is TGCAGCGCCGAGGGGGGGTTTCTCAATGAGCAGTTCTTC. It specifies CSAEGGFLNEQFF. This chain uses TRBV29-1 with TRBJ2-1, with a weak D call TRBD2 (7 bases). CDR1 is SQVTM, CDR2 ANQGSEA, per germline. CDR3 size: 13 residues. Trimming pared 7 bases from V and 6 bases from J, leaving 16 bases between.

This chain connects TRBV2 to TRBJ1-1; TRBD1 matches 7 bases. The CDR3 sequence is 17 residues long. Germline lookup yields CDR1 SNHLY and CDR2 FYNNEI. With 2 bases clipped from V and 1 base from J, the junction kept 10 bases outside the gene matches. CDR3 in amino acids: CASSELARSGGNTEAFF. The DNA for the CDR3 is TGTGCCAGCAGTGAATTAGCGCGTTCAGGGGGGAACACTGAAGCTTTCTTT.